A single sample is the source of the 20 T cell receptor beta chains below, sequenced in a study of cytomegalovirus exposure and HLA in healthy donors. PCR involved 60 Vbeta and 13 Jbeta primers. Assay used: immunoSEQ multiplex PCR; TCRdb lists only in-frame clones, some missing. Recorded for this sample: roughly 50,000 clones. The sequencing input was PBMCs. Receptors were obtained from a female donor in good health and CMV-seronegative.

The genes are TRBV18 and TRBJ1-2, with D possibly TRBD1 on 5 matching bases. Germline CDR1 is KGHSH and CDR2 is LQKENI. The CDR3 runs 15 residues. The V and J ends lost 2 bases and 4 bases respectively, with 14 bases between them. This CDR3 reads CASSPTQDTSYGYTF. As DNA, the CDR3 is TGTGCCAGCTCACCAACACAGGACACCTCCTATGGCTACACCTTC. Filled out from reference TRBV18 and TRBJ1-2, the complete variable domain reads NAGVMQNPRHLVRRRGQEARLRCSPMKGHSHVYWYRQLPEEGLKFMVYLQKENIIDESGMPKERFSAEFPKEGPSILRIQQVVRGDSAAYFCASSPTQDTSYGYTFGSGTRLTVV.

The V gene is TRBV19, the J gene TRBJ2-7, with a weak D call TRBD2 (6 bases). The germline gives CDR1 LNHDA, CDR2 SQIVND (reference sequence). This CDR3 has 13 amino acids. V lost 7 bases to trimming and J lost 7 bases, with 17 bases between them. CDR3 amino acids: CASMGQGLGEQYF. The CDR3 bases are TGTGCCAGTATGGGTCAGGGACTGGGGGAGCAGTACTTC. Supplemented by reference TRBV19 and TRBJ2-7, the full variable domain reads DGGITQSPKYLFRKEGQNVTLSCEQNLNHDAMYWYRQDPGQGLRLIYYSQIVNDFQKGDIAEGYSVSREKKESFPLTVTSAQKNPTAFYLCASMGQGLGEQYFGPGTRLTVT.

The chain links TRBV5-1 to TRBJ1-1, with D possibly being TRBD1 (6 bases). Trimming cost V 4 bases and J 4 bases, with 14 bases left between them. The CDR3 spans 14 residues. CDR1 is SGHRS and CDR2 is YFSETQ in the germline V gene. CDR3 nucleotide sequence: TGCGCCAGCAGCCTCACTACAGGGACCACTGAAGCTTTCTTT. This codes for CASSLTTGTTEAFF.

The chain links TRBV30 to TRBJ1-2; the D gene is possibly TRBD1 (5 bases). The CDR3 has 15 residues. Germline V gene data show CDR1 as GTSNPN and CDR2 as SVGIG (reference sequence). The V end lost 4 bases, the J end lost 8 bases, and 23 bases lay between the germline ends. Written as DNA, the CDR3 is TGTGCCTGGAACGGTGGAGGGAGGGACCTCGGGGGCTACACCTTC. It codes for CAWNGGGRDLGGYTF.

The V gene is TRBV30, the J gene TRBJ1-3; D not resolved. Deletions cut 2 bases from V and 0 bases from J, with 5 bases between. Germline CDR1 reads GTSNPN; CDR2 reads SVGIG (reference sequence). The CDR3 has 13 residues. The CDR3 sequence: CAWSKHSGNTIYF. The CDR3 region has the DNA TGTGCCTGGAGTAAGCACTCTGGAAACACCATATATTTT.

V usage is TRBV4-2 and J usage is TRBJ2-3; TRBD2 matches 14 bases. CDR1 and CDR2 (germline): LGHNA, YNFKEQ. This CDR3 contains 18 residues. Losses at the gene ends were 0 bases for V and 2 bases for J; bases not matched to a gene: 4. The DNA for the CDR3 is TGTGCCAGCAGCCAAGAGCCGGGACTAGCGGGGGCCACAGATACGCAGTATTTT. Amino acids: CASSQEPGLAGATDTQYF.

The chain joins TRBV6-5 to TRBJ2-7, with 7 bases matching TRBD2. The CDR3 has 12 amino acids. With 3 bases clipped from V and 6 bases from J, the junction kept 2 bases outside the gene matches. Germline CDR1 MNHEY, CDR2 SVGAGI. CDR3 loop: CASSYTGGEQYF. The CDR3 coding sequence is TGTGCCAGCAGTTATACGGGGGGCGAGCAGTACTTC.

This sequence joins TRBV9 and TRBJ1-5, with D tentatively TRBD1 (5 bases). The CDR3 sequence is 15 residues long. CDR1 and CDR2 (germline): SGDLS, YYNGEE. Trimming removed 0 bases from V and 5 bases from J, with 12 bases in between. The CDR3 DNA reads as TGTGCCAGCAGCGTAGGACAGTCGCCCGATCAGCCCCAGCATTTT. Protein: CASSVGQSPDQPQHF.

The CDR3 sequence is CASSLRGGSTEAFF. The CDR3 DNA is TGTGCCAGCAGCTTAAGGGGGGGGAGCACTGAAGCTTTCTTT. The V call is TRBV7-9, the J call TRBJ1-1; D might be TRBD1 (6 bases). Germline CDR1 and CDR2: SEHNR and FQNEAQ (reference sequence). V was trimmed by 2 bases and J by 4 bases, leaving 11 bases between them. The CDR3 has 14 amino acids.

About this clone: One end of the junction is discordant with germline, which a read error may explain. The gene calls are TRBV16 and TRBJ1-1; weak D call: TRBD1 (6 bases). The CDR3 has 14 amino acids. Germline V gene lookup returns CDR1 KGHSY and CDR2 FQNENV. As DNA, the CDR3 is TGTGCCAGCAGCCCCCGGGCGTGGGACACTGAAGATTTCTTT. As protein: CASSPRAWDTEDFF.

The CDR3 region has the DNA TGTGCCAGCTCACCAGTCCCCCAACGACTAGCGGGGACCTACGAGCAGTACTTC. It is translated as CASSPVPQRLAGTYEQYF. The gene calls are TRBV18 and TRBJ2-7; 11 nucleotides align to TRBD2. The CDR3 has 18 amino acids. Germline CDR1 is KGHSH and CDR2 is LQKENI. The trim removed 2 bases at V and 2 bases at J, leaving 11 bases unmatched. The full variable domain, with the rest looked up from reference TRBV18 and TRBJ2-7, is NAGVMQNPRHLVRRRGQEARLRCSPMKGHSHVYWYRQLPEEGLKFMVYLQKENIIDESGMPKERFSAEFPKEGPSILRIQQVVRGDSAAYFCASSPVPQRLAGTYEQYFGPGTRLTVT.

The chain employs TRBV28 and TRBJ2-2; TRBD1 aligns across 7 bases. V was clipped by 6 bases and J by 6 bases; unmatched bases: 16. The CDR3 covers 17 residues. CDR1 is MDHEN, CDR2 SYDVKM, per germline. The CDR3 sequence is CASSYMTGFMVSGELFF. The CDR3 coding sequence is TGTGCCAGCAGCTATATGACAGGGTTTATGGTCTCCGGGGAGCTGTTTTTT. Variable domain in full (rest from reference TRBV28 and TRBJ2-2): DVKVTQSSRYLVKRTGEKVFLECVQDMDHENMFWYRQDPGLGLRLIYFSYDVKMKEKGDIPEGYSVSREKKERFSLILESASTNQTSMYLCASSYMTGFMVSGELFFGEGSRLTVL.

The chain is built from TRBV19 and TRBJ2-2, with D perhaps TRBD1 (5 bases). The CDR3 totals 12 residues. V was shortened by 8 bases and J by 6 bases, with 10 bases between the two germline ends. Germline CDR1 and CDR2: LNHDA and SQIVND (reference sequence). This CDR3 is CASSGFAGELFF. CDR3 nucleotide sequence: TGTGCCAGTTCAGGGTTTGCCGGGGAGCTGTTTTTT.

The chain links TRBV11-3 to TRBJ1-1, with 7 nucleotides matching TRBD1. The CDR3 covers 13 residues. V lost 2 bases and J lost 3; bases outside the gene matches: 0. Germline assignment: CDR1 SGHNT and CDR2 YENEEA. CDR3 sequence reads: CASSLQGDTEAFF. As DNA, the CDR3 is TGTGCCAGCAGCTTACAGGGGGACACTGAAGCTTTCTTT.

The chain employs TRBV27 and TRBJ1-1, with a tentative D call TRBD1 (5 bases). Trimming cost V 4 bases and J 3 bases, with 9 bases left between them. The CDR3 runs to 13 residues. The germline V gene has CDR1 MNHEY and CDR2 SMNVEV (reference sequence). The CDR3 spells CASSSGTYTEAFF. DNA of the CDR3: TGTGCCAGCAGTTCCGGGACTTACACTGAAGCTTTCTTT.

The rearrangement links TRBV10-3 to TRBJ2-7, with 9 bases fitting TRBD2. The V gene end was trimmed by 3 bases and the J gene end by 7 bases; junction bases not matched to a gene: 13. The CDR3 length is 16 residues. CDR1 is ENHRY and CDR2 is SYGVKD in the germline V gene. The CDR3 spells CAISDIRAGGPQEQYF. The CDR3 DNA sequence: TGTGCCATCAGTGACATCCGGGCGGGAGGGCCGCAAGAGCAGTACTTC.

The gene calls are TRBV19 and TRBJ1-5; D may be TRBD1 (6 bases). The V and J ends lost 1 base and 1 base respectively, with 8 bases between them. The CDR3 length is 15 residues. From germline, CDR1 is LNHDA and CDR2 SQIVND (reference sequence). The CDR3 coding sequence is TGTGCCAGTAGTATAGGGGGGACAAGCAATCAGCCCCAGCATTTT. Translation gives CASSIGGTSNQPQHF.

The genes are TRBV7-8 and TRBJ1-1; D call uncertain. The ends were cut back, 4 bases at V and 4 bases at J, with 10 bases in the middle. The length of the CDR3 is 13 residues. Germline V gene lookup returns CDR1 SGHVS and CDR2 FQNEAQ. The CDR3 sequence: CASSSSLGTEAFF. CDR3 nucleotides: TGTGCCAGCAGCTCGAGCCTCGGCACTGAAGCTTTCTTT.

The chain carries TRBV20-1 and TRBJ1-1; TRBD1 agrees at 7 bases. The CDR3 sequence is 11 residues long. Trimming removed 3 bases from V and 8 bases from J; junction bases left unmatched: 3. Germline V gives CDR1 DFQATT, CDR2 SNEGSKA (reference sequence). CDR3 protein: CSASYRGEAFF. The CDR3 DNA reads TGCAGTGCTAGTTACAGGGGCGAAGCTTTCTTT.

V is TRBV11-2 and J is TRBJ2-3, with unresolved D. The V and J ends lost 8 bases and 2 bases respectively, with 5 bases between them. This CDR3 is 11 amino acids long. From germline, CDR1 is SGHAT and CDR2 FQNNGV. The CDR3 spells CASGPTDTQYF. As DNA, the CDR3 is TGTGCCAGCGGCCCCACAGATACGCAGTATTTT.